The 14 T cell receptor beta chains reported below all come from one sample, sequenced in a study of identical twins. TCRdb reprocessed the 5' RACE reads via MiXCR and lists one record per CDR3 protein. The sample carries some 600,000 distinct CDR3 sequences, 7.1% recorded once. This sample was shared with a second study, whose subject was yellow fever vaccine responses in identical twins.

Material for sequencing was PBMCs. These TCRs come from a woman under 30 in good health.

This clonotype was seen ten or more times. The chain has TRBV27 and TRBJ2-2; no definite D call. V was clipped by 6 bases and J by 1 base, with 12 bases between them. CDR3 size: 15 residues. The germline gives CDR1 MNHEY, CDR2 SMNVEV (reference sequence). The CDR3 reads CASRTKVLNTGELFF. DNA of the CDR3: TGTGCCAGCAGAACTAAGGTCTTGAACACCGGGGAGCTGTTTTTT.

This clonotype came up a few times. The rearrangement links TRBV29-1 to TRBJ1-1, with D possibly TRBD1 on 5 matching bases. The V and J ends lost 0 bases and 4 bases respectively, with 9 bases between them. Germline assignment: CDR1 SQVTM and CDR2 ANQGSEA. CDR3 length: 13 residues. CDR3 DNA: TGCAGCGTTGAAGAATGGCAGGGCACTGAAGCTTTCTTT. Protein product: CSVEEWQGTEAFF.

V is TRBV6-2 or TRBV6-3 and J is TRBJ2-3, with D possibly TRBD2 on 6 matching bases. V lost 4 bases to trimming and J lost 0 bases, with 14 bases between them. CDR3 length: 16 residues. The germline V gene has CDR1 MNHEY and CDR2 SVGEGT. DNA for the CDR3: TGTGCCAGCAGTTCCCAGACTAGAGATAGCACAGATACGCAGTATTTT. Translated: CASSSQTRDSTDTQYF.

This clonotype showed up just a few times. The chain uses TRBV4-1 and TRBJ1-2, with D perhaps matching TRBD1 (6 bases). Germline-derived CDR1 and CDR2 are MGHRA and YSYEKL. V was cut by 2 bases and J by 3 bases, with 7 bases left in between. The CDR3 has 13 residues. DNA for the CDR3: TGCGCCAGCAGCCAACAGGGGTACTATGGCTACACCTTC. It specifies CASSQQGYYGYTF.

There are many counts of this clonotype. This chain joins TRBV12-3 or TRBV12-4 and TRBJ2-1; TRBD2 might be the D (6 bases). The V end was cut by 5 bases, the J end by 9 bases, with 8 bases between. This CDR3 is built from 11 residues. The CDR3 nucleotides are TGTGCCAGCAGTCTTAGCGGTGAGCAGTTCTTC. Amino acid sequence: CASSLSGEQFF.

This clonotype was seen a few times. The rearrangement uses TRBV29-1 and TRBJ2-2, with D perhaps assigned TRBD1 or TRBD2 (6 bases each). Germline CDR1 SQVTM, CDR2 ANQGSEA. The V end was cut by 4 bases, the J end by 6 bases, with 9 bases between. This CDR3 region has 12 residues. CDR3 in amino acids: CSVVRGAGELFF. The CDR3 nucleotides read TGCAGCGTTGTAAGGGGGGCCGGGGAGCTGTTTTTT.

This clonotype was picked up many times. V and J are TRBV4-1 and TRBJ2-1, with D tentatively TRBD2 (6 bases). Germline CDR1 MGHRA, CDR2 YSYEKL. There are 17 residues in the CDR3. V was shortened by 3 bases and J by 4 bases, with 19 bases between the two germline ends. CDR3 bases: TGCGCCAGCAGCCATTGGGGATGGGGGGAACATTACAATGAGCAGTTCTTC. It specifies CASSHWGWGEHYNEQFF.

This clonotype has ten or more counts. In DNA, the CDR3 is TGTGCCAGCAGCCAAGTGGCGTGGTCCTACAATGAGCAGTTCTTC. Translated: CASSQVAWSYNEQFF. This chain uses TRBV14 with TRBJ2-1; D is uncertain. CDR3 length equals 15 residues. Germline CDR1 reads SGHDN; CDR2 reads FVKESK. Trimming left V 1 base short and J 1 base short, with 8 bases between.

This clonotype turned up a few times. This chain joins TRBV28 and TRBJ2-3, with D possibly TRBD2 on 6 matching bases. Germline CDR1 and CDR2: MDHEN and SYDVKM. V was cut by 4 bases and J by 0 bases, with 20 bases left in between. There are 18 residues in the CDR3. The DNA for the CDR3 is TGTGCCAGCAGTTGGGGGTGGATCGCGGGGAGCAGCACAGATACGCAGTATTTT. Translating it yields CASSWGWIAGSSTDTQYF.

This clonotype was detected only a few times. This rearrangement joins TRBV5-1 to TRBJ2-1; D possibly corresponds to TRBD1 (6 bases). V lost 6 bases to trimming and J lost 5 bases, with 15 bases between them. CDR3 size: 14 residues. Germline CDR1 SGHRS, CDR2 YFSETQ. The chain's CDR3 is CASIGTGSDNEQFF. CDR3 nucleotides: TGCGCCAGCATTGGAACAGGGAGCGACAATGAGCAGTTCTTC.

V usage is TRBV28 and J usage is TRBJ1-1; D gene ambiguous. Trimming took off 3 bases at V and 1 base at J, with 12 bases between the two ends. This CDR3 contains 15 residues. CDR1 is MDHEN, CDR2 SYDVKM, per germline. CDR3 sequence reads: CASSFLGPGNTEAFF. The DNA of the CDR3 is TGTGCCAGCAGTTTTCTAGGGCCGGGGAACACTGAAGCTTTCTTT.

This clonotype has only a few counts. V usage is TRBV6-2 or TRBV6-3 and J usage is TRBJ2-3, with a weak D call TRBD2 (6 bases). Germline CDR1 and CDR2: MNHEY and SVGEGT. The CDR3 spans 16 residues. Trimming pared 2 bases from V and 0 bases from J, leaving 12 bases between. For the CDR3, the DNA is TGTGCCAGCAGTTACACTCCCGGGGGTAGCACAGATACGCAGTATTTT. Translation: CASSYTPGGSTDTQYF.

This chain joins TRBV5-1 and TRBJ2-2, with 8 bases lining up with TRBD2. The CDR3 contains 14 residues. Germline V gene lookup returns CDR1 SGHRS and CDR2 YFSETQ. Germline trimming cut 2 bases from V and 7 bases from J; bases unmatched to any gene: 4. The CDR3 DNA is TGCGCCAGCAGCTTCGGCGGGAGGAACGGGGAGCTGTTTTTT. Protein sequence: CASSFGGRNGELFF.

V gene TRBV27 combines with J gene TRBJ1-5, with a tentative D call TRBD1 (6 bases). V dropped 9 bases and J dropped 3 bases, with 15 bases sitting between them. This CDR3 contains 14 residues. Germline assignment: CDR1 MNHEY and CDR2 SMNVEV (reference sequence). In nucleotides, the CDR3 is TGTGCCAGTAGGGGGGGGTTCCCCAATCAGCCCCAGCATTTT. It encodes CASRGGFPNQPQHF.